A selection of T cell receptor beta chains follows, all from one sample in a study of blood T cell repertoires in COVID-19. Sequenced by immunoSEQ multiplex PCR; TCRdb stores in-frame clones only, minus some. Of 65,000 to 90,000 clones detected, about 89% appear once; the ten largest clones hold under 10%. The sequencing input was peripheral blood. The receptors shown here come from a man aged 50 to 60 with acute or convalescent COVID-19. CDR3s include the opening cysteine and the closing phenylalanine or tryptophan. D genes are given only for firm matches. Size is omitted from some rows. Given values are once, few, many or a class for expanded clones.

>TRBJ2-5|.|TRBD2|14|TRBV30
TGTGCCTGGAGCCTAGCGGGGTTCTTAGAGACCCAGTACTTC
CAWSLAGFLETQYF
>TRBJ1-4|.|.|15|TRBV5-1
TGCGCCAGCAGCGGAACAGGGATCGCTTCCGAAAAACTGTTTTTT
CASSGTGIASEKLFF
>TRBJ1-5|.|.|15|TRBV6-5
TGTGCCAGCAGTCGGAAGACAGGTAGCAATCAGCCCCAGCATTTT
CASSRKTGSNQPQHF
>TRBJ1-2|.|TRBD1|14|TRBV18
TGTGCCAGCTCACCGGACAGGGAGGACTATGGCTACACCTTC
CASSPDREDYGYTF
>TRBJ2-3|.|.|14|TRBV19
TGTGCCAGTAGTATTGGCAGGGAAACAGATACGCAGTATTTT
CASSIGRETDTQYF
>TRBJ1-6|.|TRBD1|15|TRBV9
TGTGCCAGCAGCACGGGACAGGGAAAGAATTCACCCCTCCACTTT
CASSTGQGKNSPLHF
>TRBJ2-3|.|TRBD2|16|TRBV7-8
TGTGCCAGCAGCTTAAAGGTTTGGACTAGCCCAGATACGCAGTATTTT
CASSLKVWTSPDTQYF
>TRBJ2-3|once|.|18|TRBV5-1
TGCGCCAGCAGCTTGAGGGGAACAAAGCCCTCCCCCACAGATACGCAGTATTTT
CASSLRGTKPSPTDTQYF
>TRBJ2-3|.|.|14|TRBV30
TGTGCCACCAATGACGGGAAAAGGACAGATACGCAGTATTTT
CATNDGKRTDTQYF
>TRBJ2-1|.|TRBD2|15|TRBV14
TGTGCCAGCAGCCCCTCGGGGGGGGCCCACAATGAGCAGTTCTTC
CASSPSGGAHNEQFF
>TRBJ1-4|.|.|16|TRBV5-1
TGCGCCAGCAGCATAACAGGGAGGGGGACTAATGAAAAACTGTTTTTT
CASSITGRGTNEKLFF
>TRBJ2-1|.|TRBD2|15|TRBV18
TGTGCCAGCTCACCACAGGGGAGCGGGGAAGATGAGCAGTTCTTC
CASSPQGSGEDEQFF
>TRBJ1-4|few|.|16|TRBV5-1
TGCGCCAGCAGCTCCGGTTACGCTCCAACTAATGAAAAACTGTTTTTT
CASSSGYAPTNEKLFF
>TRBJ1-5|.|TRBD1|14|TRBV2
TGTGCCAGCAGTGTGAGACAGGGGAATCAGCCCCAGCATTTT
CASSVRQGNQPQHF
>TRBJ2-1|once|TRBD2|15|TRBV9
TGTGCCAGCAGCCCCCGGGGGGGGCGCGACAATGAGCAGTTCTTC
CASSPRGGRDNEQFF
>TRBJ2-3|.|TRBD1|15|TRBV28
TGTGCCAGCAGCAAAAGGACAGGGGGGGCAGATACGCAGTATTTT
CASSKRTGGADTQYF
>TRBJ2-7|once|.|12|TRBV19
TGTGCCAGTAGTATGGGCAGCTACGAGCAGTACTTC
CASSMGSYEQYF
>TRBJ1-6|.|.|17|TRBV5-5
TGTGCCAGCAGCTACCGAAACACCGGGGACTCGGGTTCACCCCTCCACTTT
CASSYRNTGDSGSPLHF
>TRBJ1-2|.|TRBD1|15|TRBV5-5
TGTGCCAGCAGCTTGGGGGACAGGGTTGTCTATGGCTACACCTTC
CASSLGDRVVYGYTF
>TRBJ2-1|.|.|16|TRBV30
TGTGCCTGGATCCTGCCGGACGGAGGAACCTACAATGAGCAGTTCTTC
CAWILPDGGTYNEQFF
>TRBJ1-2|.|.|15|TRBV30
TGTGCCTGCGCAGAGAGGTCGGTAGCGAACTATGGCTACACCTTC
CACAERSVANYGYTF
>TRBJ1-2|once|.|11|TRBV2
TGTGCCACCCGCGTCATCTATGGCTACACCTTC
CATRVIYGYTF
>TRBJ1-1|once|TRBD1|13|TRBV30
TGTGCCTGGGGGGACAGTAATCGGCCTGAAGCTTTCTTT
CAWGDSNRPEAFF
>TRBJ1-2|.|.|13|TRBV6-5
TGTGCCAGCAGAACAGGGATCCTCTATGGCTACACCTTC
CASRTGILYGYTF
>TRBJ1-2|.|.|13|TRBV28
TGTGCCAGCAGTGAGGGACATGGCTATGGCTACACCTTC
CASSEGHGYGYTF
>TRBJ2-7|.|.|17|TRBV6-2/TRBV6-3
TGTGCCAGCAGTTACCACCACCAGGGGCCCAGCTCCTACGAGCAGTACTTC
CASSYHHQGPSSYEQYF
>TRBJ1-3|.|TRBD1|19|TRBV4-1
TGCGCCAGCAGCCAATGGGCCTCGGGACAGGGATCAACTGGAAACACCATATATTTT
CASSQWASGQGSTGNTIYF
>TRBJ2-1|once|.|14|TRBV7-8
TGTGCCAGCAAGCTCATCGCGACCTACAATGAGCAGTTCTTC
CASKLIATYNEQFF
>TRBJ2-2|.|TRBD1|16|TRBV27
TGTGCCAGCCGATCGAAGGGGACAGTTAACACCGGGGAGCTGTTTTTT
CASRSKGTVNTGELFF
>TRBJ1-3|.|.|14|TRBV10-3
TGTGCCATCGGGGCGGGGGTGTCTGGAAACACCATATATTTT
CAIGAGVSGNTIYF
>TRBJ2-2|.|.|15|TRBV2
TGTGCCAGCAGTGAAGTCCGGGTATGGACCGGGGAGCTGTTTTTT
CASSEVRVWTGELFF
>TRBJ1-1|once|.|12|TRBV3-1/TRBV3-2
TGTGCCAGCAGCCCACAGGGCTCGGGGGCTTTCTTT
CASSPQGSGAFF
>TRBJ2-3|.|.|16|TRBV18
TGTGCCAGCTCACCACGGGCGGGTCGCGGCACAGATACGCAGTATTTT
CASSPRAGRGTDTQYF
>TRBJ1-6|.|.|12|TRBV10-3
TGTGCCATCAGTGTCGAGAATTCACCCCTCCACTTT
CAISVENSPLHF
>TRBJ1-5|.|TRBD1|17|TRBV7-8
TGTGCCAGCAGCTGGCGGACAGGGCGACGTGCGGGCCAGCCCCAGCATTTT
CASSWRTGRRAGQPQHF
>TRBJ1-5|.|.|14|TRBV30
TGTGCCTGGAGTATCCGGCAGGTCCGTCAGCCCCAGCATTTT
CAWSIRQVRQPQHF
>TRBJ1-6|.|TRBD1|17|TRBV28
TGTGCCAGCAGTGGCCAGGACAGGGTGTATTACAATTCACCCCTCCACTTT
CASSGQDRVYYNSPLHF
>TRBJ1-3|.|TRBD1|14|TRBV13
TGTGCCAGCAGCGTGGGACAGTCTGGAAACACCATATATTTT
CASSVGQSGNTIYF
>TRBJ1-2|.|.|12|TRBV6-5
TGTGCCAGCAGGAACAGGAACTATGGCTACACCTTC
CASRNRNYGYTF
>TRBJ2-1|.|TRBD2|11|TRBV7-2
TGTGCCAGCAGCTCGCGGGGGGAGCAGTTCTTC
CASSSRGEQFF
>TRBJ2-1|.|.|15|TRBV18
TGTGCCAGCTCACTCTGGGCCGACCATGGCGATGAGCAGTTCTTC
CASSLWADHGDEQFF
>TRBJ1-5|.|.|17|TRBV7-8
TGTGCCAGCAGCCAAGGCGGAAGACAAGGGAGGAATCAGCCCCAGCATTTT
CASSQGGRQGRNQPQHF
>TRBJ1-6|.|.|14|TRBV28
TGTGCCAGCAGTTTGGCAGGCTTAAATTCACCCCTCCACTTT
CASSLAGLNSPLHF
>TRBJ2-3|.|TRBD2|18|TRBV4-2
TGTGCCAGCAGCCAGGGCACCGGGACTAGCGGGGGCACAGATACGCAGTATTTT
CASSQGTGTSGGTDTQYF
>TRBJ1-1|.|.|15|TRBV15
TGTGCCACCAGCAGAGGTGGGGGGGCGTCCACTGAAGCTTTCTTT
CATSRGGGASTEAFF
>TRBJ2-3|.|.|12|TRBV5-1
TGCGCCAGCAGCTCCAACACAGATACGCAGTATTTT
CASSSNTDTQYF
>TRBJ1-4|.|TRBD1|15|TRBV7-6
TGTGCCAGCAGCTTATCGACAGGGTCCAATGAAAAACTGTTTTTT
CASSLSTGSNEKLFF
>TRBJ1-1|.|.|14|TRBV20-1
TGCAGTGCTAGTCGGGCAGCGGTACTCACTGAAGCTTTCTTT
CSASRAAVLTEAFF
>TRBJ2-2|.|TRBD1|13|TRBV29-1
TGCAGCGGACAGGGGAGGCTCACCGGGGAGCTGTTTTTT
CSGQGRLTGELFF
>TRBJ2-3|.|.|12|TRBV14
TGTGCCAGCAGCCCCTACACAGATACGCAGTATTTT
CASSPYTDTQYF
>TRBJ2-1|few|TRBD1|15|TRBV27
TGTGCCACCTCACACGGGACAGGGGGCTACAATGAGCAGTTCTTC
CATSHGTGGYNEQFF
>TRBJ2-7|.|.|16|TRBV6-1
TGTGCCAGCAGTGAACAGGGCGTGGCATTTTCCTACGAGCAGTACTTC
CASSEQGVAFSYEQYF
>TRBJ2-2|.|TRBD1|14|TRBV2
TGTGCCAGCAGTCCGGGACAGGGGAGCGGGGAGCTGTTTTTT
CASSPGQGSGELFF
>TRBJ2-7|.|TRBD1|13|TRBV10-3
TGTGCCATCATGGACAGGGACTCTTGGGAGCAGTACTTC
CAIMDRDSWEQYF
>TRBJ1-5|.|.|15|TRBV5-6
TGTGCCAGCAGCTTGCGACGGGGGTTTGGGCAGCCCCAGCATTTT
CASSLRRGFGQPQHF